This is a list of T cell receptor beta chains from one sample in a study of blood T cell repertoires in COVID-19. The table came from immunoSEQ multiplex PCR; TCRdb's copy has only in-frame clones and leaves some out. The table has a few hundred thousand clones, nearly 90% seen once. Sequenced sample: peripheral blood. These receptors originate from a young woman who had recovered from COVID-19. CDR3s include the opening cysteine and the closing phenylalanine or tryptophan. The D gene is left open where the match is weak. The size of a clone is reported for some rows only, either as once, few or many, or as a class for expanded clones.

d_call: .
v_call: TRBV7-9
clone_size: once
j_call: TRBJ1-1
cdr3_aa: CASSLEYRDSEAFF
cdr3_nt: TGTGCCAGCAGCTTGGAGTATCGGGATTCTGAAGCTTTCTTT

d_call: TRBD2
v_call: TRBV6-5
clone_size: once
j_call: TRBJ2-3
cdr3_aa: CASARGSAPDTQYF
cdr3_nt: TGTGCCAGCGCGCGCGGGAGCGCCCCAGATACGCAGTATTTT

d_call: TRBD1
v_call: TRBV5-6
clone_size: .
j_call: TRBJ1-3
cdr3_aa: CASSPDRVSGNTIYF
cdr3_nt: TGTGCCAGCAGCCCTGACAGGGTCTCTGGAAACACCATATATTTT

d_call: TRBD1
v_call: TRBV9
clone_size: .
j_call: TRBJ2-7
cdr3_aa: CASSVGGQAIEQYF
cdr3_nt: TGTGCCAGCAGCGTGGGGGGACAGGCCATCGAGCAGTACTTC

d_call: TRBD2
v_call: TRBV6-2/TRBV6-3
clone_size: once
j_call: TRBJ2-1
cdr3_aa: CASSYPSGVAGVYGEQFF
cdr3_nt: TGTGCCAGCAGTTACCCCTCGGGGGTAGCGGGAGTCTATGGTGAGCAGTTCTTC

d_call: .
v_call: TRBV7-7
clone_size: .
j_call: TRBJ2-5
cdr3_aa: CASSPPGHQETQYF
cdr3_nt: TGTGCCAGCAGCCCTCCGGGACATCAAGAGACCCAGTACTTC

d_call: .
v_call: TRBV25-1
clone_size: .
j_call: TRBJ2-5
cdr3_aa: CASSDLQETQYF
cdr3_nt: TGTGCCAGCAGTGACCTCCAAGAGACCCAGTACTTC

d_call: .
v_call: TRBV5-1
clone_size: .
j_call: TRBJ1-2
cdr3_aa: CASSLELYSSNYGYTF
cdr3_nt: TGCGCCAGCAGCCTGGAGTTGTATAGCTCTAACTATGGCTACACCTTC

d_call: .
v_call: TRBV30
clone_size: .
j_call: TRBJ2-1
cdr3_aa: CAWSSTSSPSYNEQFF
cdr3_nt: TGTGCCTGGAGCTCCACTAGCAGCCCATCCTACAATGAGCAGTTCTTC

d_call: TRBD2
v_call: TRBV7-3
clone_size: .
j_call: TRBJ2-7
cdr3_aa: CASSPLGSGSYEQYF
cdr3_nt: TGTGCCAGCAGCCCCCTCGGTAGCGGGAGCTACGAGCAGTACTTC

d_call: .
v_call: TRBV28
clone_size: .
j_call: TRBJ1-2
cdr3_aa: CASSLLPARDYGYTF
cdr3_nt: TGTGCCAGCAGTTTATTGCCGGCCAGGGACTATGGCTACACCTTC

d_call: TRBD1
v_call: TRBV5-1
clone_size: .
j_call: TRBJ1-2
cdr3_aa: CASSPPTGLGYTF
cdr3_nt: TGCGCCAGCAGCCCCCCGACAGGGCTGGGCTACACCTTC

d_call: TRBD1
v_call: TRBV6-2/TRBV6-3
clone_size: .
j_call: TRBJ2-7
cdr3_aa: CASSLSTGENLYEQYF
cdr3_nt: TGTGCCAGCAGCCTATCTACAGGGGAAAATTTGTACGAGCAGTACTTC

d_call: TRBD2
v_call: TRBV7-2
clone_size: few
j_call: TRBJ2-7
cdr3_aa: CASSFLRLAGVRYYEQYF
cdr3_nt: TGTGCCAGCAGCTTTCTACGCCTAGCGGGAGTAAGATACTACGAGCAGTACTTC

d_call: .
v_call: TRBV10-3
clone_size: .
j_call: TRBJ1-1
cdr3_aa: CAISESERGVVEAFF
cdr3_nt: TGTGCCATCAGTGAGTCGGAGCGGGGGGTAGTTGAAGCTTTCTTT

d_call: .
v_call: TRBV7-6
clone_size: .
j_call: TRBJ2-7
cdr3_aa: CASSSYPRGSSYEQYF
cdr3_nt: TGTGCCAGCAGCTCCTACCCCCGGGGGAGCTCCTACGAGCAGTACTTC

d_call: .
v_call: TRBV6-2/TRBV6-3
clone_size: .
j_call: TRBJ2-3
cdr3_aa: CASSYFVRGTDTQYF
cdr3_nt: TGTGCCAGCAGTTACTTTGTCAGGGGTACAGATACGCAGTATTTT

d_call: .
v_call: TRBV4-3
clone_size: .
j_call: TRBJ2-7
cdr3_aa: CASSQDSGIPYEQYF
cdr3_nt: TGCGCCAGCAGCCAAGATTCAGGGATTCCCTACGAGCAGTACTTC

d_call: .
v_call: TRBV12-3/TRBV12-4
clone_size: .
j_call: TRBJ2-3
cdr3_aa: CASTSTDTQYF
cdr3_nt: TGTGCCAGCACCTCCACAGATACGCAGTATTTT

d_call: TRBD1
v_call: TRBV13
clone_size: .
j_call: TRBJ1-2
cdr3_aa: CASSEAGGNYGYTF
cdr3_nt: TGTGCCAGCAGCGAAGCAGGGGGCAACTATGGCTACACCTTC

d_call: TRBD2
v_call: TRBV5-1
clone_size: .
j_call: TRBJ2-7
cdr3_aa: CASSLGLAGELAYEQYF
cdr3_nt: TGCGCCAGCAGCTTGGGACTAGCGGGAGAGTTGGCCTACGAGCAGTACTTC

d_call: TRBD2
v_call: TRBV4-2
clone_size: few
j_call: TRBJ2-3
cdr3_aa: CASSHLGREGIADTQYF
cdr3_nt: TGTGCCAGCAGCCACCTGGGGAGGGAAGGTATCGCAGATACGCAGTATTTT

d_call: .
v_call: TRBV2
clone_size: .
j_call: TRBJ1-1
cdr3_aa: CAIGERGAFF
cdr3_nt: TGTGCCATTGGGGAAAGGGGAGCTTTCTTT

d_call: TRBD2
v_call: TRBV7-9
clone_size: .
j_call: TRBJ2-2
cdr3_aa: CASSPTSNTGELFF
cdr3_nt: TGTGCCAGCAGTCCGACTAGCAACACCGGGGAGCTGTTTTTT

d_call: .
v_call: TRBV7-2
clone_size: few
j_call: TRBJ1-4
cdr3_aa: CASSLAAPATNEKLFF
cdr3_nt: TGTGCCAGCAGCTTAGCGGCCCCAGCAACTAATGAAAAACTGTTTTTT

d_call: .
v_call: TRBV6-2/TRBV6-3
clone_size: few
j_call: TRBJ1-2
cdr3_aa: CASSDRGYTF
cdr3_nt: TGTGCCAGCAGTGACAGGGGCTACACCTTC